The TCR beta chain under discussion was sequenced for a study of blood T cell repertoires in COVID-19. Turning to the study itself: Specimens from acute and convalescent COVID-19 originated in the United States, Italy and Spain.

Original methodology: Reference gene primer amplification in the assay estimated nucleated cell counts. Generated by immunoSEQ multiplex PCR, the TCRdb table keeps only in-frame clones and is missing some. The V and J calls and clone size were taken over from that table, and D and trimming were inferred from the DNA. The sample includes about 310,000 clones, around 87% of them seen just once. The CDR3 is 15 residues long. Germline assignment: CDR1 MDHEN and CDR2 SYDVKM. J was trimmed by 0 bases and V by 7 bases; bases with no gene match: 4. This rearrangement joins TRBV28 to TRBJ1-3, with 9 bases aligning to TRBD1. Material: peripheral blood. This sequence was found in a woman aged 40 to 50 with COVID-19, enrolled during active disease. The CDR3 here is CASTLTGGSGNTIYF. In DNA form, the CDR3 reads TGTGCCAGCACCCTGACAGGGGGCTCTGGAAACACCATATATTTT.